The rows below give T cell receptor beta chains drawn from one sample of a study of T cells in Graves' hyperthyroidism and ophthalmopathy. One entry per CDR3 protein, called by TCRdb with MiXCR from the multiplex PCR reads. This table holds under 450,000 distinct CDR3 sequences, roughly 14% found once. The source material was blood. The receptors shown here come from a young man with Graves' hyperthyroidism that later progressed to Graves' ophthalmopathy. CDR3s leave out the opening cysteine and the closing phenylalanine or tryptophan.

V gene	J gene	CDR3 protein
TRBV2	TRBJ1-4	ASRRGTSEKLF
TRBV6-2/TRBV6-3	TRBJ2-5	ASRPNLLAGGPEETQY
TRBV20-1	TRBJ2-7	SARDLRGAPYEQY
TRBV2	TRBJ1-1	ASHDRGLDLEAF
TRBV5-1	TRBJ2-7	ASSSPEERTYEQY
TRBV3-1	TRBJ2-7	ASSGRGLTYEQY
TRBV2	TRBJ1-3	ASSGTVSGNTIY
TRBV24-1	TRBJ1-5	ATSDSQRTPSQH
TRBV7-9	TRBJ1-1	ASVSSGDRAF
TRBV25-1	TRBJ1-1	ASSEGYSGFEEAF
TRBV9	TRBJ1-1	ASSGRDTAEAF
TRBV7-9	TRBJ1-2	ASSLTGSSYGYT
TRBV28	TRBJ1-4	ASSKGQGRTNEKLF
TRBV5-8	TRBJ2-3	ASSLKADTQY
TRBV30	TRBJ2-2	AWDPGQTTGELF
TRBV6-5	TRBJ2-5	ASSSNRPGLNQETQY
TRBV28	TRBJ2-2	ACRILDLTGELF
TRBV11-2	TRBJ1-1	ASSLSGIPEAF
TRBV27	TRBJ1-6	ASSSRRTGSYLSYNSPLH
TRBV5-6	TRBJ1-2	ASSLGDTSYGYT
TRBV6-1	TRBJ2-7	ASNELREQY
TRBV6-5	TRBJ2-3	ASSYSRGGTDTQY
TRBV5-4	TRBJ2-2	ASSKTGDTGELF
TRBV27	TRBJ1-4	ASSLSLDYRGEKLF
TRBV27	TRBJ2-6	ASSRLPGTGANVLT
TRBV2	TRBJ1-1	ASSLRRTGGTEAF
TRBV12-3/TRBV12-4	TRBJ2-7	ASSWGVYEQY
TRBV7-9	TRBJ2-1	ASSPRTGQLGLNEQF
TRBV5-4	TRBJ2-1	ASSFKRGDNEQF
TRBV5-1	TRBJ2-7	ASSLVQAGYEQY
TRBV18	TRBJ2-3	ASSPRDLRGTSTDTQY
TRBV24-1	TRBJ2-2	ATSEPTGNTGELF
TRBV5-6	TRBJ2-7	ATTGANSYEQY
TRBV14	TRBJ1-6	ASSTRTGVGNSPLH
TRBV19	TRBJ1-5	ASSAGRKYSNQPQH
TRBV15	TRBJ1-5	ATSRDWYRVGYSNQPQH
TRBV5-1	TRBJ1-6	ASSLGPTGQGRSPLH
TRBV19	TRBJ1-2	ASSITSNYGYT
TRBV19	TRBJ2-3	ASSTRRGQHTDTQY
TRBV28	TRBJ2-1	ASLSRDRVYNEQF
TRBV6-2/TRBV6-3	TRBJ2-1	ASSTIDRAVLYNEQF
TRBV30	TRBJ1-1	AWTTGAYTEAF
TRBV20-1	TRBJ2-4	SAPTRGLAGGNIQY
TRBV2	TRBJ1-1	ASSEKGRAF
TRBV12-3/TRBV12-4	TRBJ1-6	ASSQTDHNSPLH
TRBV6-1	TRBJ1-5	ASSRQGAQGQPQH
TRBV7-4	TRBJ1-5	ASSLGVGGQNSNQPQH
TRBV20-1	TRBJ2-1	SARPMDRGGQEQF
TRBV6-5	TRBJ2-6	ASSYSTRHSGANVLT
TRBV20-1	TRBJ1-4	SARGDSRNEKLF
TRBV29-1	TRBJ1-2	SVEERTGGAFYGYT
TRBV28	TRBJ1-2	ASRGTGLNYGYT
TRBV27	TRBJ2-7	ASTRGSGDYEQY